This entry lists 2 T cell receptor beta chains sequenced from one sample in a study of T cell responses to AZD1222 COVID-19 vaccine. Profiling relied on immunoSEQ multiplex PCR, and the TCRdb table lists in-frame clones only, not all of them. The data contain some 130,000 clones, 70% to 90% of them seen just once; the ten biggest clones take up about 1.5%. This material consisted of peripheral blood, taken on day 0 of AZD1222 vaccination. The receptor set was obtained from an adult in good health.

In the case of this clone: Additional DNA sequences in this sample encode the identical CDR3. The V gene is TRBV6-1, the J gene TRBJ1-4; no reliable D call. In germline, CDR1 is MNHNS, CDR2 SASEGT. Trimming cost V 0 bases and J 5 bases, with 13 bases left between them. CDR3 length equals 16 residues. In nucleotides, the CDR3 is TGTGCCAGCAGTGAAGCGCGCAAGGCTACGAATGAAAAACTGTTTTTT. This encodes CASSEARKATNEKLFF.

This clone was seen a single time. The CDR3 DNA reads as TGTGCCAGCAGCTTAATGGGGCTGGACAATGAGCAGTTCTTC. It specifies CASSLMGLDNEQFF. This chain uses TRBV7-3 with TRBJ2-1; tentative D call: TRBD1 (5 bases). V was clipped by 1 base and J by 5 bases, with 9 bases between them. Germline V CDR1 and CDR2: SGHTA, FQGTGA. This CDR3 comprises 14 residues.